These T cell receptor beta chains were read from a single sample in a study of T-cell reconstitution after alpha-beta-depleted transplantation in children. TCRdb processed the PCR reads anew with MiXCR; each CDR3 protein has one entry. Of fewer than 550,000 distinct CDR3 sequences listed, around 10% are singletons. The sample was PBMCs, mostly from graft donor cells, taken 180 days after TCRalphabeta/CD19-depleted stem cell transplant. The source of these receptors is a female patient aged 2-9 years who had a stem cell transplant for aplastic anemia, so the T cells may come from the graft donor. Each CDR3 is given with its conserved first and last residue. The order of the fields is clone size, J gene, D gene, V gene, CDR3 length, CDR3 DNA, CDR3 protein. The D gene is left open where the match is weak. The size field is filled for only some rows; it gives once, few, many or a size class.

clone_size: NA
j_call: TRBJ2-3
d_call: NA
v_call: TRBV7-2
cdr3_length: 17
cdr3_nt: TGTGCCAGCAGCTTAGGAGGGGCTACCATCAACACAGATACGCAGTATTTT
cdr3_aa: CASSLGGATINTDTQYF

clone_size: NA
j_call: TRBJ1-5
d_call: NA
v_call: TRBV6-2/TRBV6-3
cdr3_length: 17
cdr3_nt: TGTGCCAGCAGTTACGTAAGCGGATTCCATAGCAATCAGCCCCAGCATTTT
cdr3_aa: CASSYVSGFHSNQPQHF

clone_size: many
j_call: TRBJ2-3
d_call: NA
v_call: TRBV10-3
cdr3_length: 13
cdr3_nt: TGTGCCATCTTGGGGCCTAGCACAGATACGCAGTATTTT
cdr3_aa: CAILGPSTDTQYF

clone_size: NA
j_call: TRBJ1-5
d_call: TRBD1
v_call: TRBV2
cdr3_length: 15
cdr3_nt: TGTGCCAGCACCCGGACAGGATATAGCAATCAGCCCCAGCATTTT
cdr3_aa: CASTRTGYSNQPQHF

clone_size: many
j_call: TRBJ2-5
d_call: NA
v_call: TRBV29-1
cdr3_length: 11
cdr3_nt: TGCAGCGGGGACGTCCAAGAGACCCAGTACTTC
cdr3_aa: CSGDVQETQYF

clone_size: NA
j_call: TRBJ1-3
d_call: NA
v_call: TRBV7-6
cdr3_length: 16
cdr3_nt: TGTGCCAGCAGCTTAGGATCTACAGGCCCTGGAAACACCACATATTTT
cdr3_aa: CASSLGSTGPGNTTYF

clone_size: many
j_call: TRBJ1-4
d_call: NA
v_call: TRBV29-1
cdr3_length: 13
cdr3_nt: TGCAGCGTTTTGAATACAGGGAGTGAAAAACTGTTTTTT
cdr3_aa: CSVLNTGSEKLFF

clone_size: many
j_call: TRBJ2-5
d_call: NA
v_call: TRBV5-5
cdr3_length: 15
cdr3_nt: TGTGCCAGCAGCATATACAGGGCCGCCCCCGAGACCCAGTACTTC
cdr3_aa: CASSIYRAAPETQYF

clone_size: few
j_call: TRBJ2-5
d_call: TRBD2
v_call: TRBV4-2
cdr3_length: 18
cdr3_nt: TGTGCCAGCAGCCAAGGGGGGACTATTCCATTAAACCAAGAGACCCAGTACTTC
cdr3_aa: CASSQGGTIPLNQETQYF

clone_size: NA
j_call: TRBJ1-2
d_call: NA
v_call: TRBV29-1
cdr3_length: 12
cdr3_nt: TGCAGCTCGGACCCAGGGACCTATGGCTACACCTTC
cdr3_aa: CSSDPGTYGYTF

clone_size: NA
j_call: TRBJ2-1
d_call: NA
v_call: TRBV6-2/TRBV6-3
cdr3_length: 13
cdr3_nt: TGTGCCAGCAGTTACGCCGGGTTTAATGAGCAGTTCTTC
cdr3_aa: CASSYAGFNEQFF

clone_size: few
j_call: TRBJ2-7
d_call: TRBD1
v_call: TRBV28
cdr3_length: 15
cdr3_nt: TGTGCCAGCAGTCCTGCCGGCACAGGGGCTTGGGAGCAGTACTTC
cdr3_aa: CASSPAGTGAWEQYF

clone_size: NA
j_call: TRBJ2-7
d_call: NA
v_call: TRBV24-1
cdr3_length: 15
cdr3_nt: TGTGCCACCAGTGATATCAAAGGGGGAAACTACGAGCAGTACTTC
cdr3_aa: CATSDIKGGNYEQYF

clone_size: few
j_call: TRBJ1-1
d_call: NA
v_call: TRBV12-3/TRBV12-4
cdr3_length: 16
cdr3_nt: TGTGCCAGCAGTTTAAACGGACGGATATCGGGCACTGAAGCTTTCTTT
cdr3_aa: CASSLNGRISGTEAFF

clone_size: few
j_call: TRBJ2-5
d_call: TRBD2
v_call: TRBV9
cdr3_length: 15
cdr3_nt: TGTGCCAGCAGCGTAGAGAGGCTAGCGGGAGAGACCCAGTACTTC
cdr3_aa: CASSVERLAGETQYF

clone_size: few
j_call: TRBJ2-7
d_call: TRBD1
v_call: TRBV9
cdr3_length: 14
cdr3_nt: TGTGCCAGCAGCATGGGACAGGACTCCTACGAGCAGTACTTC
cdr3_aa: CASSMGQDSYEQYF

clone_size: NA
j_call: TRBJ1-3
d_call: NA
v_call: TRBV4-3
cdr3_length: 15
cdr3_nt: TGCGCCAGCAGCCGGATGGGACAAACTGGAAACACCATATATTTT
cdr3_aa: CASSRMGQTGNTIYF

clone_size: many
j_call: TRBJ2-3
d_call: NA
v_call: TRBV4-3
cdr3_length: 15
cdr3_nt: TGCGCCAGCAGCCAAGATCGTCTAGCGACAGATACGCAGTATTTT
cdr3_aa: CASSQDRLATDTQYF

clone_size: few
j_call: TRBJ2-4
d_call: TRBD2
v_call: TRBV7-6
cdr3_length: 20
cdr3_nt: TGTGCCAGCAGCTTACGTGGATGGGGACTAGCGGGAGACGACAAAAACATTCAGTACTTC
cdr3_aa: CASSLRGWGLAGDDKNIQYF

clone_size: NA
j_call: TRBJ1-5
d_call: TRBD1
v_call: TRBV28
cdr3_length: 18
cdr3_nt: TGTGCCAGCAGTCAAGACAGGGGGAGGTTCGTTAGCAATCAGCCCCAGCATTTT
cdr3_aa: CASSQDRGRFVSNQPQHF

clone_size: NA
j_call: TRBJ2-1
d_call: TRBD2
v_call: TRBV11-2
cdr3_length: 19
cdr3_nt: TGTGCCAGCAGCCCTAAACCGGGACTAGCGGTCAGCTCCTACAATGAGCAGTTCTTC
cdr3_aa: CASSPKPGLAVSSYNEQFF

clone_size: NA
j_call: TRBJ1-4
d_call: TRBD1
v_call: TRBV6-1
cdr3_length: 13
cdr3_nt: TGTGCCAGCACTGACAGGGAAGAAGAAAAACTGTTTTTT
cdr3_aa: CASTDREEEKLFF

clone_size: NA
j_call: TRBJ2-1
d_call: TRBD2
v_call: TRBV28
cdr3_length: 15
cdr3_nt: TGTGCCAGCAGACTTCCGGGACTACCCTACAATGAGCAGTTCTTC
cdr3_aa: CASRLPGLPYNEQFF

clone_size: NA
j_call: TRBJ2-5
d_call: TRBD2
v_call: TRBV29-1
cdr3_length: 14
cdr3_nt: TGCAGCGTTCCCTGGCTAGCGGGTCAAGAGACCCAGTACTTC
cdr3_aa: CSVPWLAGQETQYF

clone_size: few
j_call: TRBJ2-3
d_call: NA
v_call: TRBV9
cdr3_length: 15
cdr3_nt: TGTGCCAGCAGCGCCGGGGACGCCGGCACAGATACGCAGTATTTT
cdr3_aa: CASSAGDAGTDTQYF

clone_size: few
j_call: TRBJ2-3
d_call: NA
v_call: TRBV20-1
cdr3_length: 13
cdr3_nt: TGCAGTGCTAACAGGATTAGCACAGATACGCAGTATTTT
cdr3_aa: CSANRISTDTQYF

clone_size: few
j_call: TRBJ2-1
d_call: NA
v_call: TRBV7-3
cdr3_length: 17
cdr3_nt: TGTGCCAGCAGCTTAGTCTCCCACATGGCAGAAGCTAATGAGCAGTTCTTC
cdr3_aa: CASSLVSHMAEANEQFF

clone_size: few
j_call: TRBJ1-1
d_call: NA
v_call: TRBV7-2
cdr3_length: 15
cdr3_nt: TGTGCCAGCAGCTTAGACGATGTTGGTCGAACTGAAGCTTTCTTT
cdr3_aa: CASSLDDVGRTEAFF

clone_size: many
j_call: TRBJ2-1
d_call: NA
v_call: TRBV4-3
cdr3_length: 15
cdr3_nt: TGCGCCAGCAGCCAAGATCTTCTGCTAGCTGGGGAGCAGTTCTTC
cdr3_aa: CASSQDLLLAGEQFF

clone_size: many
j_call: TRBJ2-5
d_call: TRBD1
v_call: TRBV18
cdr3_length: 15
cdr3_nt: TGTGCCAGCTCACCAAGCCGGACAGGGGGAGAGACCCAGTACTTC
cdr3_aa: CASSPSRTGGETQYF

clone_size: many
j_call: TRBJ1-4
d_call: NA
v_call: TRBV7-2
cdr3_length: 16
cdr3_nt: TGTGCCAGCAGCTTAGCGGCTGAAGCAACTAATGAAAAACTGTTTTTT
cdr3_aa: CASSLAAEATNEKLFF

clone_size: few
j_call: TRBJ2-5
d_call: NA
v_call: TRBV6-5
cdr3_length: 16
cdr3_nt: TGTGCCAGCAGTTACCCGGGACCCGGTAACCAAGAGACCCAGTACTTC
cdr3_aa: CASSYPGPGNQETQYF

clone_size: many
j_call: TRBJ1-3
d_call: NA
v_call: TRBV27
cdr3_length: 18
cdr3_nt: TGTGCCAGCAGTCCCACCGGACCGTCGGAAGCGTCTGGAAACACCATATATTTT
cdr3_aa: CASSPTGPSEASGNTIYF

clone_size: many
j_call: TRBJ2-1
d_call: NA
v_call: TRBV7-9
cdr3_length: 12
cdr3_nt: TGTGCCAGCAGCTTAACTTACAATGAGCAGTTCTTC
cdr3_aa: CASSLTYNEQFF

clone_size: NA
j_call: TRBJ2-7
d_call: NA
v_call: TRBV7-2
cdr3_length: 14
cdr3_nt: TGTGCCAGCAGGAGGGGGGGTTCTTCCTACGAGCAGTACTTC
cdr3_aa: CASRRGGSSYEQYF

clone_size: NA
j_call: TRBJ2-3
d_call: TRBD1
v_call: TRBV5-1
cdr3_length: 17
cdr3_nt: TGCGCCAGCAGCGTTACAGGGGGCCAGGGAGCCACAGATACGCAGTATTTT
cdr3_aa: CASSVTGGQGATDTQYF

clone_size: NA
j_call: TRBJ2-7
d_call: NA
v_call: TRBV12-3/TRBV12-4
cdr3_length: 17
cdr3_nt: TGTGCCAGCAGTTCGGGTTCTGGCGGGGCCTACACCTACGAGCAGTACTTC
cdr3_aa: CASSSGSGGAYTYEQYF

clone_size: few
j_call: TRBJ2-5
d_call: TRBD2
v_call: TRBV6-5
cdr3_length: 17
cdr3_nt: TGTGCCAGCAGTTACCATCTAGCGGGAGGGTACCAAGAGACCCAGTACTTC
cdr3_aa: CASSYHLAGGYQETQYF

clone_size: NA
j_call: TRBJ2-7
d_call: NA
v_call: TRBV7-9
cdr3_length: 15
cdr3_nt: TGTGCCAGCAGCTCCGAGAAGGACGAGGCCTACGAGCAGTACTTC
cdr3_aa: CASSSEKDEAYEQYF

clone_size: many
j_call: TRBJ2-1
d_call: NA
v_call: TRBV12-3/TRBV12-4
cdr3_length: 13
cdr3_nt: TGTGCCAGCAGTTTTAAGGGCTACAATGAGCAGTTCTTC
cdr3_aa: CASSFKGYNEQFF

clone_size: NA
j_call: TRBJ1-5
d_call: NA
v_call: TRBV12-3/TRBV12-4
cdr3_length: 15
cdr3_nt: TGTGCCAGCAGTTTAGAGGCCCCGAGTGCCCAGCCCCAGCATTTT
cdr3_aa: CASSLEAPSAQPQHF

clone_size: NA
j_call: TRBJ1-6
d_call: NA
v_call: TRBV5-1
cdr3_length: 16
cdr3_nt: TGCGCCAGCAGCTTGGACATCGGCAGCCGCGGTTCACCCCTCCACTTT
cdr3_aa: CASSLDIGSRGSPLHF

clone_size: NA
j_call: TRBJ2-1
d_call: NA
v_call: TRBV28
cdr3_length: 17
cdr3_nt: TGTGCCAGCAGTCCCAATTACAGGAGAACCTCCTACAATGAGCAGTTCTTC
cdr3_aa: CASSPNYRRTSYNEQFF

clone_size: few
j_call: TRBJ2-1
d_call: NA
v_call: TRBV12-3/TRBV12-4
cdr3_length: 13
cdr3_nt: TGTGCCAGCAGTTTAGTAACAGTCAATGAGCAGTTCTTC
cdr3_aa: CASSLVTVNEQFF

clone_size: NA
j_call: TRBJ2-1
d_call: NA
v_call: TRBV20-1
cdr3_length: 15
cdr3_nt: TGCAGTACCCTCCGGGCTGCCCCGGCTAACAATGAGCAGTTCTTC
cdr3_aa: CSTLRAAPANNEQFF

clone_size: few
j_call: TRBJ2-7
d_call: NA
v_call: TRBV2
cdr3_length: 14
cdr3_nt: TGTGCCAGCAGTGCCACGGGTCCGATCTACGAGCAGTACTTC
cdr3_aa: CASSATGPIYEQYF

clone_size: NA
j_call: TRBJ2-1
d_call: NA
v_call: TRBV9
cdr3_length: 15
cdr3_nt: TGTGCCAGCAGTGCACTAGCGAGTAAAGGGGGTGAGCAGTTCTTC
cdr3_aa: CASSALASKGGEQFF

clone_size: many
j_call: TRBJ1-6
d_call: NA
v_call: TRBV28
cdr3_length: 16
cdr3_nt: TGTGCCAGCAGACCATCGAAGGGCCAGCGGGATTCACCCCTCCACTTT
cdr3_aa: CASRPSKGQRDSPLHF

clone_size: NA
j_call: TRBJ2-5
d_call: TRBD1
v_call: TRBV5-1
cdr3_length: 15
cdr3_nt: TGCGCCAGCAGCACACCGACAGGGATCCAAGAGACCCAGTACTTC
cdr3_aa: CASSTPTGIQETQYF

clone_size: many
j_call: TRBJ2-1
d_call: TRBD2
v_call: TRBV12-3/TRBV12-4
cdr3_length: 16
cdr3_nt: TGTGCCAGCAGTTTATCCGGACTAGCGGCTTACAATGAGCAGTTCTTC
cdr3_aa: CASSLSGLAAYNEQFF

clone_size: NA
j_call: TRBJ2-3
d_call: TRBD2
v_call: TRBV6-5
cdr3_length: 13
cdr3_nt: TGTGCCAGCAGTTCCGGGACTAGCGGGAGTCGGAATTTT
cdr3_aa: CASSSGTSGSRNF

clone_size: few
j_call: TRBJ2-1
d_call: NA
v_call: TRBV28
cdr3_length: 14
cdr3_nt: TGTGCCAGCAGCCATCATAGCGAAAACAATGAGCAGTTCTTC
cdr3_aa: CASSHHSENNEQFF

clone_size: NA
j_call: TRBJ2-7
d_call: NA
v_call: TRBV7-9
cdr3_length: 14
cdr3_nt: TGTGCCAGCAGCTTACCCCCAGGCAACTACGAGCAGTACTTC
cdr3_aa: CASSLPPGNYEQYF

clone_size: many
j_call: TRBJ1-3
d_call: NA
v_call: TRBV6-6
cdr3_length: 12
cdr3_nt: TGTGCCAGCAGCCAGAGGGGAAACACCATATATTTT
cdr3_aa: CASSQRGNTIYF

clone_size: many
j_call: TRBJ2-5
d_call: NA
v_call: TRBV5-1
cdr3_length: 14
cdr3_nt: TGTGCCAGCAGCTTGGGCGGATACCAAGAGACCCAGTACTTC
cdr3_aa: CASSLGGYQETQYF